A selection of T cell receptor beta chains follows, all from one sample in a study of blood T cell repertoires in COVID-19. The repertoire was sequenced with immunoSEQ multiplex PCR; TCRdb's copy has only in-frame clones and lacks some. This sample has under 300,000 clones; more than 70% occur once, and the top ten carry 0.99%. The sample taken for sequencing was peripheral blood. The source is a woman in her thirties or forties who had recovered from COVID-19. The CDR3 runs from the conserved cysteine through the conserved F or W. Each record gives: V gene, J gene, clone size, D gene, CDR3 protein, CDR3 DNA. The D gene is left open where the match is weak. Not every row has a clone size; where given, it reads once, few, many or a size class.

>TRBV21-1|TRBJ1-6|NA|NA
CASSKWDRGPDNSPLHF
TGTGCCAGCAGCAAATGGGACAGGGGCCCCGATAATTCACCCCTCCACTTT
>TRBV30|TRBJ1-2|once|NA
CAWSGGVVGYGYTF
TGTGCCTGGAGCGGCGGCGTGGTTGGATATGGCTACACCTTC
>TRBV5-4|TRBJ2-7|NA|NA
CASSLVGWGGGSYEQYF
TGTGCCAGCAGCTTGGTTGGCTGGGGAGGGGGCTCCTACGAGCAGTACTTC
>TRBV6-2/TRBV6-3|TRBJ1-4|NA|NA
CASSYGPRANEKLFF
TGTGCCAGCAGTTACGGTCCGCGTGCTAATGAAAAACTGTTTTTT
>TRBV18|TRBJ1-1|NA|NA
CASSPERPEAFF
TGTGCCAGCTCACCAGAGAGGCCTGAAGCTTTCTTT
>TRBV4-3|TRBJ1-5|NA|NA
CASGVYGQGQPQHF
TGCGCCAGCGGGGTTTACGGCCAGGGGCAGCCCCAGCATTTT
>TRBV28|TRBJ2-5|NA|TRBD1
CASSLGPGTAQETQYF
TGTGCCAGCAGTTTAGGGCCCGGGACAGCCCAAGAGACCCAGTACTTC
>TRBV24-1|TRBJ1-3|NA|NA
CATSDFCRAGSSGNTIYF
TGTGCCACCAGTGATTTCTGCAGGGCGGGGAGCTCTGGAAACACCATATATTTT
>TRBV9|TRBJ2-2|NA|TRBD2
CASSPLAGTSVYTGELFF
TGTGCCAGCAGCCCCCTGGCCGGGACTAGTGTTTACACCGGGGAGCTGTTTTTT
>TRBV5-4|TRBJ1-2|NA|NA
CASSPGQGWNYGYTF
TGTGCCAGCAGCCCCGGGCAGGGTTGGAACTATGGCTACACCTTC
>TRBV4-2|TRBJ1-1|few|NA
CASSQDLATNTEAFF
TGTGCCAGCAGCCAAGATTTGGCAACCAACACTGAAGCTTTCTTT
>TRBV15|TRBJ2-1|NA|NA
CATSRDPSDNEQFF
TGTGCCACCAGCAGAGACCCTAGCGACAATGAGCAGTTCTTC
>TRBV3-1/TRBV3-2|TRBJ2-7|NA|TRBD2
CASSQGASGSYEQYF
TGTGCCAGCAGCCAAGGGGCTAGCGGCTCCTACGAGCAGTACTTC
>TRBV2|TRBJ2-3|NA|TRBD2
CASSSGRLGTQYF
TGTGCCAGCAGCAGCGGGAGATTGGGTACGCAGTATTTT
>TRBV9|TRBJ1-2|NA|TRBD1
CASSLPGQGNYGYTF
TGTGCCAGCAGCCTCCCGGGACAGGGGAACTATGGCTACACCTTC
>TRBV11-2|TRBJ2-1|NA|TRBD1
CASRPTGVSYNEQFF
TGTGCCAGCAGGCCGACAGGGGTCTCCTACAATGAGCAGTTCTTC
>TRBV9|TRBJ1-3|NA|NA
CASSDFQGQGGNTIYF
TGTGCCAGCAGCGACTTCCAGGGTCAAGGGGGAAACACCATATATTTT
>TRBV4-1|TRBJ2-1|NA|NA
CASSPQLGVSYNEQFF
TGCGCCAGCAGCCCTCAGTTAGGGGTCTCCTACAATGAGCAGTTCTTC